The 7 T cell receptor beta chains reported below all come from one sample, sequenced in a study of blood T cell repertoires in COVID-19. TCRdb keeps only in-frame clones here, not all; method: immunoSEQ multiplex PCR. The sample has 250,000 to 300,000 clones; around 88% are singletons. The material sequenced was peripheral blood. The origin of the receptors is a man aged 40-49 years with acute or convalescent COVID-19.

This rearrangement joins TRBV7-2 to TRBJ2-2, with D uncertain. Germline CDR1 and CDR2: SGHTA and FQGNSA. The ends were cut back, 3 bases at V and 3 bases at J, with 8 bases in the middle. The CDR3 is 14 amino acids. This chain's CDR3 is CASSFELYTGELFF. The CDR3 DNA sequence: TGTGCCAGCAGCTTTGAGCTCTACACCGGGGAGCTGTTTTTT. Drawing the rest from reference TRBV7-2 and TRBJ2-2, the complete variable domain is GAGVSQSPSNKVTEKGKDVELRCDPISGHTALYWYRQSLGQGLEFLIYFQGNSAPDKSGLPSDRFSAERTGGSVSTLTIQRTQQEDSAVYLCASSFELYTGELFFGEGSRLTVL.

The chain recombines TRBV2 with TRBJ1-2, with 8 bases that match TRBD1. Trimming removed 1 base from V and 8 bases from J; junction bases left unmatched: 3. Germline V gives CDR1 SNHLY, CDR2 FYNNEI. The CDR3 spans 13 residues. CDR3 DNA sequence: TGTGCCAGCAGTGAAGGGGACAGGAGGGGCTACACCTTC. Translating gives CASSEGDRRGYTF.

This clone was observed a handful of times. The chain recombines TRBV19 with TRBJ1-1, with D maybe TRBD1 (6 bases). Trimming cost V 7 bases and J 0 bases, with 12 bases left between them. Germline CDR1 LNHDA, CDR2 SQIVND (reference sequence). There are 14 residues in the CDR3. CDR3 sequence reads: CASKVGHMNTEAFF. The CDR3 nucleotides read TGTGCCAGTAAAGTGGGACACATGAACACTGAAGCTTTCTTT.

The V and J genes are TRBV3-1 (or the pseudogene TRBV3-2) and TRBJ1-2; TRBD1 might be the D (5 bases). V lost 2 bases to trimming and J lost 4 bases, with 8 bases between them. Germline lookup yields CDR1 LGHDT and CDR2 YNNKEL (reference sequence). The CDR3 loop spans 13 amino acids. This chain's CDR3 is CASSQQGIYGYTF. The CDR3 region has the DNA TGTGCCAGCAGCCAACAGGGAATCTATGGCTACACCTTC.

J is TRBJ2-1 and V is TRBV3-1 (or the pseudogene TRBV3-2); D gene unclear. The CDR3 spans 11 residues. Trimming shortened V by 0 bases and J by 10 bases, and 4 bases separated the two germline ends. The germline gives CDR1 LGHDT, CDR2 YNNKEL (reference sequence). CDR3 DNA: TGTGCCAGCAGCCAAGATCTGGAGCAGTTCTTC. Translation: CASSQDLEQFF.

This chain joins TRBV7-8 and TRBJ1-5; no reliable D call. V was cut by 1 base and J by 1 base, with 8 bases left in between. The CDR3 length is 15 residues. Germline-derived CDR1 and CDR2 are SGHVS and FQNEAQ. DNA of the CDR3: TGTGCCAGCAGCTTAGAAACCCTAAGCAATCAGCCCCAGCATTTT. Protein product: CASSLETLSNQPQHF.

V gene TRBV19 combines with J gene TRBJ1-1, with TRBD1 matching over 7 bases. The CDR3 runs to 16 residues. With V trimmed by 7 bases and J by 1 base, 12 bases remained unmatched. The germline V gene has CDR1 LNHDA and CDR2 SQIVND (reference sequence). The CDR3 reads CASTSPLRDRNTEAFF. For the CDR3, the DNA is TGTGCCAGTACCTCCCCCTTGCGGGACAGGAACACTGAAGCTTTCTTT.